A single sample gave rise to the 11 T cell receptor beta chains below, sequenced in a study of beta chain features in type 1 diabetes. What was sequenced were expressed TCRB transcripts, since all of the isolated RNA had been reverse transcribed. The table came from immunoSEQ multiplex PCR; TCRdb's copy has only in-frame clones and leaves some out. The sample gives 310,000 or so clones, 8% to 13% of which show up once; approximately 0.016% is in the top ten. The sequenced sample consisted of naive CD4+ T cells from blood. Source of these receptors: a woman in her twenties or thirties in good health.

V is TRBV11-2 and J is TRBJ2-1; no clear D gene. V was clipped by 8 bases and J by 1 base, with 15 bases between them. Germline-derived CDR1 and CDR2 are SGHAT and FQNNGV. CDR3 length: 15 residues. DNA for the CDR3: TGTGCCAGCGGCGCCTGGGCAGCTTCCTACAATGAGCAGTTCTTC. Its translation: CASGAWAASYNEQFF. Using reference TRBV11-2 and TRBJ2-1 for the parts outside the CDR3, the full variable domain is EAGVAQSPRYKIIEKRQSVAFWCNPISGHATLYWYQQILGQGPKLLIQFQNNGVVDDSQLPKDRFSAERLKGVDSTLKIQPAKLEDSAVYLCASGAWAASYNEQFFGPGTRLTVL.

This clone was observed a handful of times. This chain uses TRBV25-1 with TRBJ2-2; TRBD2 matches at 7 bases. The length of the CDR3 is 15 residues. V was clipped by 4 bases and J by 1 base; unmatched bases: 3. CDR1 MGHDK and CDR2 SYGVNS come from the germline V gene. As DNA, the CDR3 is TGTGCCAGCAGTGCTGGGGGGGTGAACACCGGGGAGCTGTTTTTT. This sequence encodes CASSAGGVNTGELFF.

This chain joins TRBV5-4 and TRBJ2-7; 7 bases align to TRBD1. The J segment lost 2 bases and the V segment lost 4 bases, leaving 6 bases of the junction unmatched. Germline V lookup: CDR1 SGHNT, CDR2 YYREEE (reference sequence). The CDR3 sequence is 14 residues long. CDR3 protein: CASSIPGQTYEQYF. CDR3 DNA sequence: TGTGCCAGCAGCATTCCGGGACAGACCTACGAGCAGTACTTC.

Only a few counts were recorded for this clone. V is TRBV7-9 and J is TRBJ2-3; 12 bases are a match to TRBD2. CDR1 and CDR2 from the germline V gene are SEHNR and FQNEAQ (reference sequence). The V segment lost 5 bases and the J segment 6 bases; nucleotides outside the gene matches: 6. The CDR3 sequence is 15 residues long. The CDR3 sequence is CASSLTSGSGDTQYF. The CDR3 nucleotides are TGTGCCAGCAGCCTGACTAGCGGGAGCGGTGATACGCAGTATTTT.

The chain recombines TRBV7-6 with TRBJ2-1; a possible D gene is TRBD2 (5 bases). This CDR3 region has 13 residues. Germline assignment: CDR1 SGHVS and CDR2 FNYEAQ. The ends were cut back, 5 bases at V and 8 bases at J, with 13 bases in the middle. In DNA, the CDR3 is TGTGCCAGCAGCCCGGGTGGGAGAGATGAGCAGTTCTTC. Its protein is CASSPGGRDEQFF.

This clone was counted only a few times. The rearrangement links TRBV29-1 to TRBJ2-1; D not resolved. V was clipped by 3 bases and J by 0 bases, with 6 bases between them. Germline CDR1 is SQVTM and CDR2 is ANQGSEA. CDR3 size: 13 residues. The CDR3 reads CSVDRISYNEQFF. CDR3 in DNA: TGCAGCGTTGACAGGATCTCCTACAATGAGCAGTTCTTC.

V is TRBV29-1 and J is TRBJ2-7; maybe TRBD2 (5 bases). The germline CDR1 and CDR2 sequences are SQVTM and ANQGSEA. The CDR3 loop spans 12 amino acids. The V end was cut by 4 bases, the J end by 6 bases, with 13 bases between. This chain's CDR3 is CSVARDTREQYF. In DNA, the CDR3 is TGCAGCGTTGCGAGGGATACTCGCGAGCAGTACTTC.

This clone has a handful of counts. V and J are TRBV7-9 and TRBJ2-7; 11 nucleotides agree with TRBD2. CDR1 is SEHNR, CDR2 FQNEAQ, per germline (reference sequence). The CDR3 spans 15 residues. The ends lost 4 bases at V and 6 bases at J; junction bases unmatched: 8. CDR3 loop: CASSSYSGRAPEQYF. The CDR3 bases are TGTGCCAGCAGCTCCTATAGCGGGAGGGCCCCCGAGCAGTACTTC.

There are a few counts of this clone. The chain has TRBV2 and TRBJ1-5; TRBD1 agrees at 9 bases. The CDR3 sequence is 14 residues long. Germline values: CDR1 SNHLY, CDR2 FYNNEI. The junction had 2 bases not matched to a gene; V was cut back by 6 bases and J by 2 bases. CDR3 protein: CASRRDRGNQPQHF. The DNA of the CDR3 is TGTGCCAGCAGGAGGGACAGGGGCAATCAGCCCCAGCATTTT.

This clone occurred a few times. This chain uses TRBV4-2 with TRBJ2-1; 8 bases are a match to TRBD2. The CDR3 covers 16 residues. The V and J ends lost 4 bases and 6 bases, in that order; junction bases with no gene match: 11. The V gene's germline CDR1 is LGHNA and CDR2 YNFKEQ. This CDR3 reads CASSLSGAGGGNEQFF. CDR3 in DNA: TGTGCCAGCAGCCTCTCTGGGGCGGGGGGTGGCAATGAGCAGTTCTTC.

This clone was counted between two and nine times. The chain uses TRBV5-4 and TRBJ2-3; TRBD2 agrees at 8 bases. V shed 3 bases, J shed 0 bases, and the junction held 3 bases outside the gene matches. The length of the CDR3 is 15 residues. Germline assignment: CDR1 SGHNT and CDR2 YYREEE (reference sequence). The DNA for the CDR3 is TGTGCCAGCAGCTCAGAGCGGGGGAGCACAGATACGCAGTATTTT. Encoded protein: CASSSERGSTDTQYF.